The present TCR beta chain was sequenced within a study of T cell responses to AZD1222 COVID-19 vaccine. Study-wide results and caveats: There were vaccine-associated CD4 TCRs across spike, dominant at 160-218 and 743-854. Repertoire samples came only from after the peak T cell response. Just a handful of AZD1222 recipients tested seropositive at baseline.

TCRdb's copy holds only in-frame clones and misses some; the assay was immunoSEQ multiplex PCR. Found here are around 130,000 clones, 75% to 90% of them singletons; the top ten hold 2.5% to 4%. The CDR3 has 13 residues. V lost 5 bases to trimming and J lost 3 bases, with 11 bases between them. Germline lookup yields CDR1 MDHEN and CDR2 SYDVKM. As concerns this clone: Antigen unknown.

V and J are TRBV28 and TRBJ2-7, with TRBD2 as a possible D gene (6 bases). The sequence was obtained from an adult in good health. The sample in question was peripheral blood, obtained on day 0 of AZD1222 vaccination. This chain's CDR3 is CASSVGTFYEQYF. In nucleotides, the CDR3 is TGTGCCAGCAGTGTAGGGACTTTCTACGAGCAGTACTTC.